The rows below give T cell receptor beta chains drawn from one sample of a study of T-cell memory formation after mild COVID-19. TCRdb reprocessed the 5' RACE reads via MiXCR and lists one record per CDR3 protein. The repertoire holds more than 250,000 distinct CDR3 sequences, around 15% seen once, with roughly 25% in the top ten. The sequenced material came from PBMCs or a T cell subset sorted from them (not recorded which). These TCRs come from a man younger than 35 who had mild COVID-19 (a few samples of this study predate the infection). Cell type and time point are not known. Both conserved end residues are part of each CDR3. D genes are given only for firm matches. Only some rows state a clone size, as once, few, many or a class for expanded clones.

clone_size	d_call	v_call	j_call	cdr3_nt	cdr3_aa
NA	TRBD2	TRBV5-1	TRBJ2-5	TGCGCCAGCAGCTTGGGGACTAGCGGGGAGTACCAAGAGACCCAGTACTTC	CASSLGTSGEYQETQYF
NA	NA	TRBV7-2	TRBJ1-2	TGTGCCAGCAGCTTCGGAACAACCTATGGCTACACCTTC	CASSFGTTYGYTF
many	NA	TRBV4-1	TRBJ2-1	TGCGCCAGCAGCCAAGATAGGCACAATGAGCAGTTCTTC	CASSQDRHNEQFF
NA	NA	TRBV6-5	TRBJ2-5	TGTGCCAGCAGCCACGGGAGCCCCCAAGAGACCCAGTACTTC	CASSHGSPQETQYF
few	NA	TRBV3-1	TRBJ2-7	TGTGCCAGCAACCCACCCCTACCGGGACCCGCCTACGAGCAGTACTTC	CASNPPLPGPAYEQYF
NA	NA	TRBV15	TRBJ1-5	TGTGCCACCAGCAGAGATAGACAGGCAAATCAGCCCCAGCATTTT	CATSRDRQANQPQHF
few	TRBD1	TRBV11-3	TRBJ1-3	TGTGCCAGCAGCTCCGGACAGGGCAGATCCGGAAACACCATATATTTT	CASSSGQGRSGNTIYF
many	NA	TRBV28	TRBJ2-3	TGTGCCAGCAACCCTTGGGATAGCACAGATACGCAGTATTTT	CASNPWDSTDTQYF
few	NA	TRBV12-3/TRBV12-4	TRBJ2-7	TGTGCCAGCAGTTTCCACCGAGCCTACGAGCAGTACTTC	CASSFHRAYEQYF
few	NA	TRBV9	TRBJ2-5	TGTGCCAGCAGCCTCCCTCCAGCAGGGTCCGGGCAAGAGACCCAGTACTTC	CASSLPPAGSGQETQYF
NA	NA	TRBV5-1	TRBJ2-1	TGCGCCAGCAGCCCTCGTGGGCAGGGCAATGAGCAGTTCTTC	CASSPRGQGNEQFF
few	TRBD2	TRBV29-1	TRBJ2-1	TGCAGTGGGAGGCGGGGGGGCCCCAATGAGCAGTTCTTC	CSGRRGGPNEQFF
few	NA	TRBV4-3	TRBJ1-2	TGCGCCAGCAGCCGCTCAAGAGACCTCTACACCTTC	CASSRSRDLYTF
few	NA	TRBV28	TRBJ2-5	TGTGCCAGCAGTAAGCTAACCCAGTACTTC	CASSKLTQYF
NA	NA	TRBV5-1	TRBJ2-3	TGCGCCAGCAGCTTCCAGGGCATGGCCTACGATACGCAGTATTTT	CASSFQGMAYDTQYF
NA	NA	TRBV5-1	TRBJ2-3	TGCGCCAGCAGCTTGGTAGGAAACACAGATACGCAGTATTTT	CASSLVGNTDTQYF
NA	TRBD2	TRBV7-7	TRBJ2-1	TGTGCCAGCAGCCCCGGTAGCGGGGGGGCCGGTGAGCAGTTCTTC	CASSPGSGGAGEQFF
few	TRBD1	TRBV12-3/TRBV12-4	TRBJ1-2	TGTGCCAGCAGTGTGGGACAGGGAATCGAGGGCTACACCTTC	CASSVGQGIEGYTF
NA	NA	TRBV12-3/TRBV12-4	TRBJ2-3	TGTGCCAGCAGTTTTCGGGGCTACGCAGATACGCAGTATTTT	CASSFRGYADTQYF
NA	TRBD1	TRBV7-2	TRBJ2-5	TGTGCCAGTGTTTCGGACAGGGGGAAGAAGACCCAGTACTTC	CASVSDRGKKTQYF
NA	NA	TRBV12-3/TRBV12-4	TRBJ2-5	TGTGCCAGCAGGCAAACAGGGATCCAAGAGACCCAGTACTTC	CASRQTGIQETQYF
NA	NA	TRBV14	TRBJ2-3	TGTGACAGCAGCCAAACCCGGGACATCACAGATACGCAGTATTTT	CDSSQTRDITDTQYF
NA	NA	TRBV12-5	TRBJ1-1	TGTGCTAGTGGTTTGGTACGGCAGGGGCAGGACACTGAAGCTTTCTTT	CASGLVRQGQDTEAFF
NA	TRBD1	TRBV7-2	TRBJ1-4	TGTGCCAGCAGCTTGGTTCTGACAGGGGGCAATGAAAAACTGTTTTTT	CASSLVLTGGNEKLFF
NA	NA	TRBV4-2	TRBJ1-1	TGTGCCAGCAGCCAAGTCGGGCGCCAAAGGGTCACTGAAGCTTTCTTT	CASSQVGRQRVTEAFF